Below are 16 T cell receptor beta chains sequenced from a single sample in a study of T cell responses to AZD1222 COVID-19 vaccine. TCRdb's copy holds only in-frame clones and misses some; the assay was immunoSEQ multiplex PCR. This table has 95,000 to 150,000 clones, more than 65% appearing once. The specimen comprised peripheral blood, sampled 28 days after the second AZD1222 dose. The receptors shown here come from an adult who received the AZD1222 COVID-19 vaccine.

The V and J genes are TRBV3-1 (or the pseudogene TRBV3-2) and TRBJ1-5; 9 bases match TRBD1. The CDR3 runs to 15 residues. V lost 3 bases, J lost 8 bases, and 8 bases stayed unmatched. Germline V gives CDR1 LGHDT, CDR2 YNNKEL (reference sequence). CDR3 residues: CASSQTGGTTKPQHF. The CDR3, as DNA: TGTGCCAGCAGCCAGACAGGGGGTACGACTAAGCCCCAGCATTTT.

This sequence joins TRBV11-2 and TRBJ2-5; D gene uncertain. The ends were cut back, 1 base at V and 4 bases at J, with 4 bases in the middle. The CDR3 loop spans 12 amino acids. Germline values: CDR1 SGHAT, CDR2 FQNNGV. The CDR3 here is CASSLVGETQYF. CDR3 in DNA: TGTGCCAGCAGCTTAGTGGGAGAGACCCAGTACTTC.

The chain uses TRBV11-2 and TRBJ2-7; TRBD2 agrees at 8 bases. The CDR3 is 14 residues long. Trimming at V came to 4 bases and at J to 6 bases, leaving 8 bases not matched to a gene. Per the germline V gene, CDR1 is SGHAT and CDR2 is FQNNGV. The CDR3 DNA reads TGTGCCAGCAGCTCCCACGGGACTAGTCGCGAGCAGTACTTC. It encodes CASSSHGTSREQYF.

CDR3 protein: CASSQPQETQYF. DNA for the CDR3: TGTGCCAGCTCACAACCCCAAGAGACCCAGTACTTC. The gene calls are TRBV18 and TRBJ2-5; D not resolved. Germline CDR1 KGHSH, CDR2 LQKENI. The V and J ends lost 4 bases and 1 base respectively, with 4 bases between them. The CDR3 runs to 12 residues.

This clone appeared a single time. CDR3 residues: CASSPGPTIYEQYF. The CDR3 nucleotides read TGTGCCAGCAGCCCCGGGCCCACTATATACGAGCAGTACTTC. The chain employs TRBV7-2 and TRBJ2-7, with unresolved D. The length of the CDR3 is 14 residues. V dropped 5 bases and J dropped 4 bases, with 15 bases sitting between them. Germline V CDR1 and CDR2: SGHTA, FQGNSA.

The genes are TRBV7-3 and TRBJ2-2; 9 nucleotides agree with TRBD1. From germline, CDR1 is SGHTA and CDR2 FQGTGA. This CDR3 spans 16 amino acids. The junction had 6 bases not matched to a gene; V was cut back by 4 bases and J by 3 bases. The DNA for the CDR3 is TGTGCCAGCAGCTCCACGACAGGGGGTTACACCGGGGAGCTGTTTTTT. This encodes CASSSTTGGYTGELFF.

J is TRBJ2-5 and V is TRBV2; TRBD1 might be the D (6 bases). V lost 11 bases and J 0 bases, leaving 10 bases between the germline ends. CDR3 size: 12 residues. Germline V gene sequence: CDR1 SNHLY, CDR2 FYNNEI. The CDR3 protein is CAGRDNQETQYF. Written as DNA, the CDR3 is TGTGCCGGACGGGACAACCAAGAGACCCAGTACTTC.

This chain links TRBV30 with TRBJ2-5; D is unclear. The V end was cut by 2 bases, the J end by 5 bases, with 15 bases between. The CDR3 has 14 residues. Germline V gives CDR1 GTSNPN, CDR2 SVGIG (reference sequence). CDR3 sequence (DNA): TGTGCCTGGAGTAACTCGGGCCGAATCGAGACCCAGTACTTC. This sequence encodes CAWSNSGRIETQYF.

The chain has TRBV19 and TRBJ1-1, with D possibly matching TRBD1 (5 bases). Germline V gene lookup returns CDR1 LNHDA and CDR2 SQIVND (reference sequence). Trimming took off 4 bases at V and 5 bases at J, with 14 bases between the two ends. The CDR3 contains 14 residues. The CDR3: CASSTSGTLTEAFF. DNA of the CDR3: TGTGCCAGTAGTACCTCCGGGACGTTAACTGAAGCTTTCTTT.

This clone has just one count. V is TRBV7-8 and J is TRBJ2-5; D is unclear. The CDR3 runs 14 residues. The V gene's germline CDR1 is SGHVS and CDR2 FQNEAQ. Trimming cost V 2 bases and J 4 bases, with 11 bases left between them. The DNA of the CDR3 is TGTGCCAGCAGCTTATCTACTAAGGGAGAGACCCAGTACTTC. As protein: CASSLSTKGETQYF.

The chain uses TRBV7-9 and TRBJ1-5, with no clear D. Trimming took off 0 bases at V and 7 bases at J, with 10 bases between the two ends. The CDR3 spans 14 residues. Germline-derived CDR1 and CDR2 are SEHNR and FQNEAQ (reference sequence). The CDR3 nucleotides are TGTGCCAGCAGCTTAGCGATCGGGAACCAGCCCCAGCATTTT. Translating gives CASSLAIGNQPQHF.

This clone was detected a few times. The chain has TRBV4-1 and TRBJ1-1, with D unresolved. Per the germline V gene, CDR1 is MGHRA and CDR2 is YSYEKL. V was pared by 3 bases and J by 11 bases, with 19 bases between. This CDR3 is 14 amino acids long. CDR3 sequence reads: CASSQPIIREAAFF. CDR3 in DNA: TGCGCCAGCAGCCAGCCAATTATCCGGGAGGCGGCTTTCTTT.

This chain joins TRBV14 and TRBJ2-7, with D perhaps TRBD1 or TRBD2 (5 bases each). The CDR3 runs 19 residues. Germline CDR1 and CDR2: SGHDN and FVKESK. V lost 3 bases, J lost 3 bases, and 27 bases lay in between. CDR3 residues: CASSHPSRDPGPDYYEQYF. In DNA, the CDR3 is TGTGCCAGCAGCCACCCCTCCCGGGACCCCGGCCCCGACTACTACGAGCAGTACTTC.

The V and J genes are TRBV5-1 and TRBJ1-2, with D tentatively TRBD1 (5 bases). Germline values: CDR1 SGHRS, CDR2 YFSETQ. The CDR3 contains 14 residues. Trimming took off 4 bases at V and 5 bases at J, with 15 bases between the two ends. CDR3: CASSHSQGSYGYTF. The CDR3 DNA reads as TGCGCCAGCAGCCATAGTCAGGGTTCTTATGGCTACACCTTC.

The chain is built from TRBV12-3 or TRBV12-4 and TRBJ2-7, with D unclear. The CDR3 sequence is 11 residues long. The V end lost 5 bases, the J end lost 3 bases, and 5 bases lay between the germline ends. CDR3 sequence (DNA): TGTGCCAGCAGTAAGGGCTACGAGCAGTACTTC. It is translated as CASSKGYEQYF.

The V and J genes are TRBV7-2 and TRBJ2-5; 8 positions agree with TRBD2. Germline V CDR1 and CDR2: SGHTA, FQGNSA. The CDR3 has 15 residues. V gave up 1 base and J gave up 4 bases; unmatched junction bases: 5. The CDR3 region is CASSLGLSGGETQYF. The CDR3 DNA reads TGTGCCAGCAGCTTAGGTCTGAGCGGGGGAGAGACCCAGTACTTC.